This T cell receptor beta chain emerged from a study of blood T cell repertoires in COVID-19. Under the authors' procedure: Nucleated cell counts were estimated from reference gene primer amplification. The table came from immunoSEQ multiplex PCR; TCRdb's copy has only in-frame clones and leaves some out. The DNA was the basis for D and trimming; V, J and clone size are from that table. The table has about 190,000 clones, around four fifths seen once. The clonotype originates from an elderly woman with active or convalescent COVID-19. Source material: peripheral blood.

The CDR3 DNA reads as TGTGCCATCGAGAGGCGACAGGGGCTGGGTGAAGCTTTCTTT. Protein product: CAIERRQGLGEAFF. The chain employs TRBV10-3 and TRBJ1-1, with TRBD1 matching over 8 bases. The CDR3 loop spans 14 amino acids. CDR1 and CDR2 (germline): ENHRY, SYGVKD. Trimming cost V 8 bases and J 7 bases; bases outside gene matches: 12.